The 9 T cell receptor beta chains reported below all come from one sample, sequenced in a study of shared clonotypes between healthy human individuals (dated by TCRdb to 2018 to 2020). The library relied on the immunoSEQ multiplex PCR assay. As stored in TCRdb, this immuneACCESS dataset retains in-frame rearrangements with V and J assigned. A fraction of the clones does not appear; measured against another copy, unresolved V genes explain less than half of the discrepancy, and the remainder lacks a known reason. The sample includes roughly 500,000 clones, with 90% to 97% observed a single time. About 0.068% of the sample is taken by the ten largest. Sequenced: naive CD4+ T cells sorted from blood. The cell subset or site label of this sample denotes: CD45RA+ positively selected. Receptors were obtained from a woman aged 25-40 years in good health.

V usage is TRBV7-9 and J usage is TRBJ2-2, with TRBD2 as a possible D gene (6 bases). Germline V gene data show CDR1 as SEHNR and CDR2 as FQNEAQ (reference sequence). Trimming left V 10 bases short and J 5 bases short, with 23 bases between. The CDR3 spans 16 residues. The CDR3 is CAITHLGGIGTGELFF. CDR3 coding DNA: TGTGCCATCACCCATCTTGGGGGGATTGGGACCGGGGAGCTGTTTTTT. Looking up the rest from reference TRBV7-9 and TRBJ2-2 gives the full variable domain: DTGVSQNPRHKITKRGQNVTFRCDPISEHNRLYWYRQTLGQGPEFLTYFQNEAQLEKSRLLSDRFSAERPKGSFSTLEIQRTEQGDSAMYLCAITHLGGIGTGELFFGEGSRLTVL.

The V gene is TRBV5-4, the J gene TRBJ1-6; D remains unclear. The CDR3 spans 13 residues. Deletions cut 0 bases from V and 7 bases from J, with 5 bases between. CDR1 is SGHNT, CDR2 YYREEE, per germline (reference sequence). The DNA of the CDR3 is TGTGCCAGCAGCTTGGATGAAAATTCACCCCTCCACTTT. Protein: CASSLDENSPLHF.

The chain employs TRBV4-1 and TRBJ2-7, with D uncertain. The V end lost 1 base, the J end lost 2 bases, and 9 bases lay between the germline ends. The CDR3 length is 14 residues. The germline gives CDR1 MGHRA, CDR2 YSYEKL. CDR3 protein: CASSQGSETYEQYF. In DNA form, the CDR3 reads TGCGCCAGCAGCCAAGGATCAGAGACCTACGAGCAGTACTTC.

The chain employs TRBV5-6 and TRBJ2-3; D assignment may be TRBD1 or TRBD2 (7 bases each). Trimming took off 1 base at V and 2 bases at J, with 14 bases between the two ends. Per germline, CDR1 SGHDT and CDR2 YYEEEE. CDR3 length equals 16 residues. The CDR3 spells CASSLPTGRDTDTQYF. CDR3 DNA: TGTGCCAGCAGCTTGCCGACAGGGAGGGACACAGATACGCAGTATTTT. The full variable domain, rest sourced from reference TRBV5-6 and TRBJ2-3, is DAGVTQSPTHLIKTRGQQVTLRCSPKSGHDTVSWYQQALGQGPQFIFQYYEEEERQRGNFPDRFSGHQFPNYSSELNVNALLLGDSALYLCASSLPTGRDTDTQYFGPGTRLTVL.

The V and J genes are TRBV11-3 and TRBJ2-7; the match to TRBD2 covers 8 bases. Trimming at V came to 10 bases and at J to 6 bases, leaving 11 bases not matched to a gene. This CDR3 is built from 13 residues. Per germline, CDR1 SGHNT and CDR2 YENEEA. CDR3 in amino acids: CATRLARVSEQYF. CDR3 coding DNA: TGTGCCACCCGACTAGCGCGTGTCTCCGAGCAGTACTTC.

This rearrangement joins TRBV5-1 to TRBJ2-1; TRBD1 agrees at 10 bases. In germline, CDR1 is SGHRS, CDR2 YFSETQ. V was clipped by 4 bases and J by 10 bases; unmatched bases: 8. The CDR3 covers 14 residues. The chain's CDR3 is CASSGRQGASEQFF. The CDR3, as DNA: TGCGCCAGCAGCGGGCGACAGGGGGCCTCGGAGCAGTTCTTC.

The chain couples TRBV11-3 to TRBJ2-7; TRBD1 agrees at 10 bases. This CDR3 region has 14 residues. Germline V gene lookup returns CDR1 SGHNT and CDR2 YENEEA. Trimming at V came to 2 bases and at J to 7 bases, leaving 5 bases not matched to a gene. The DNA of the CDR3 is TGTGCCAGCAGCTTAATGACAGGGGGCTGGGAGCAGTACTTC. Its protein is CASSLMTGGWEQYF.

The V call is TRBV14, the J call TRBJ1-3; a weak D match, TRBD1 (5 bases). CDR1 is SGHDN, CDR2 FVKESK, per germline. V was cut by 4 bases and J by 3 bases, with 10 bases left in between. This CDR3 contains 14 residues. This CDR3 reads CASSRQLSGNTIYF. The CDR3 region has the DNA TGTGCCAGCAGCCGACAGCTTAGTGGAAACACCATATATTTT.

The chain is built from TRBV2 and TRBJ1-4; possible D gene TRBD1, 6 bases. Between the trimmed V and J ends, which lost 8 bases and 10 bases, there was a span of 17 bases. The CDR3 runs 13 residues. In germline, CDR1 is SNHLY, CDR2 FYNNEI. In DNA form, the CDR3 reads TGTGCCAGCCACCCGCAGGGGCCGTCAAAACTGTTTTTT. It translates to CASHPQGPSKLFF.